This entry describes one TCR beta chain. The antigen remains unidentified. V shed 8 bases and J 9 bases; nucleotides not matched to a gene: 10. The length of the CDR3 is 14 residues. The V gene's germline CDR1 is WSHSY and CDR2 SAAADI. The data derive from a study of cytomegalovirus exposure and HLA in healthy donors. Regarding the study as a whole: There were three CMV-associated chains whose specificity for CMV antigens was confirmed in vitro.

TCRdb's table, derived via immunoSEQ multiplex PCR, lists solely in-frame clones and lacks some. The table lists 150,000 to 200,000 clones, more than 80% of them singletons. Input material: PBMCs. This TCR was recovered from a man between 18 and 29 years old in good health and CMV-seropositive. The chain links TRBV10-2 to TRBJ2-1; TRBD2 aligns across 10 bases. The CDR3 region is CASGVASGSGEQFF. CDR3 DNA: TGCGCCAGCGGGGTGGCTAGCGGGAGCGGTGAGCAGTTCTTC.